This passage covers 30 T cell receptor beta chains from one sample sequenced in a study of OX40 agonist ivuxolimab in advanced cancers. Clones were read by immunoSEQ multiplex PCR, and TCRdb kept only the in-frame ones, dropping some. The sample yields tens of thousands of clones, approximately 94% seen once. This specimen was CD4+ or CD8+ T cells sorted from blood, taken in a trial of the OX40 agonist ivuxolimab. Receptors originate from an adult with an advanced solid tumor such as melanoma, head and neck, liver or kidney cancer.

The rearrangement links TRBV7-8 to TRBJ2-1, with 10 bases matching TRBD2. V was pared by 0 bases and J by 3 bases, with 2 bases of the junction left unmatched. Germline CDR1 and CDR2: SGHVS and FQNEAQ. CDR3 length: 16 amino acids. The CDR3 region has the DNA TGTGCCAGCAGCTTAGCGGGACTAGCGTACTACAATGAGCAGTTCTTC. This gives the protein CASSLAGLAYYNEQFF.

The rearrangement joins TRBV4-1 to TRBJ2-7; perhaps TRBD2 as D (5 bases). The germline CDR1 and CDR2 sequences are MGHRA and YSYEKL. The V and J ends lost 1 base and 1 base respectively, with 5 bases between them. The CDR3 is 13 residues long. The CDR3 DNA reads TGCGCCAGCAGCCAAGCGGGATCCTACGAGCAGTACTTC. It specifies CASSQAGSYEQYF.

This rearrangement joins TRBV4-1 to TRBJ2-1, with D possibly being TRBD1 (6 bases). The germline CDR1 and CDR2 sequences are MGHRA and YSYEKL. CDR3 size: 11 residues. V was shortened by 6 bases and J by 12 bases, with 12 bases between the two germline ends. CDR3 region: CASRGALGQFF. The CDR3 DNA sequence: TGCGCCAGCAGGGGGGCTCTTGGGCAGTTCTTC.

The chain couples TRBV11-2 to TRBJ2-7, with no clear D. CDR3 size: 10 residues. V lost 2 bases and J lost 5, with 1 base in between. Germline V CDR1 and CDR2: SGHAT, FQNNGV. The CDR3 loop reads CASSLNEQYF. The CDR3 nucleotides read TGTGCCAGCAGCTTAAACGAGCAGTACTTC. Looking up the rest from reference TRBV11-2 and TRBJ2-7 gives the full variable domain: EAGVAQSPRYKIIEKRQSVAFWCNPISGHATLYWYQQILGQGPKLLIQFQNNGVVDDSQLPKDRFSAERLKGVDSTLKIQPAKLEDSAVYLCASSLNEQYFGPGTRLTVT.

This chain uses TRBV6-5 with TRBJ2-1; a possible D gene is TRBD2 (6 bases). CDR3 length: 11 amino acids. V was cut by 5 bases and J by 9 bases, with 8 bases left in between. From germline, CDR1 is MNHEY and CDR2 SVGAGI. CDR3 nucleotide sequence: TGTGCCAGCAGTCGCGGGACTGAGCAGTTCTTC. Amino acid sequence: CASSRGTEQFF.

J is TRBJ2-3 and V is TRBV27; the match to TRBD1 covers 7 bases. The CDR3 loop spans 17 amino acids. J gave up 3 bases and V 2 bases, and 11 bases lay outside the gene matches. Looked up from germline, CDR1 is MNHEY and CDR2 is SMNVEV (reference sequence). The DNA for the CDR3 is TGTGCCAGCAGTTTAACCTTTTTGGGACAGTTTACAGATACGCAGTATTTT. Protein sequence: CASSLTFLGQFTDTQYF.

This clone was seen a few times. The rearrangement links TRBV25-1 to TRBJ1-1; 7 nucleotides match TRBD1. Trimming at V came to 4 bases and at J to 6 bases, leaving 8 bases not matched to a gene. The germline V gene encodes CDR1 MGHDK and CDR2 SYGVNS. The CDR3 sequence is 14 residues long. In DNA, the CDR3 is TGTGCCAGCAGTGTAACAGGGGTGGGCTCTGAAGCTTTCTTT. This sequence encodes CASSVTGVGSEAFF.

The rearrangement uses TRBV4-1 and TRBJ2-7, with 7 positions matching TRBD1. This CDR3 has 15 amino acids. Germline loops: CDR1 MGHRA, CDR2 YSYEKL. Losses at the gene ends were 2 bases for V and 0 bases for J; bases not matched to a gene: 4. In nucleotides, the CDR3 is TGCGCCAGCAGCCAATTACAGGGGAGCTCCTACGAGCAGTACTTC. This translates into CASSQLQGSSYEQYF.

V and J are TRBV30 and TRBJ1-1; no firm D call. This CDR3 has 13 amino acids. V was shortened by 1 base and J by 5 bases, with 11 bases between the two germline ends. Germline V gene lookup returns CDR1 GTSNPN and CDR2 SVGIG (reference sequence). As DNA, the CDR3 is TGTGCCTGGAGTGGGTCAACACCGACTGAAGCTTTCTTT. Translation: CAWSGSTPTEAFF.

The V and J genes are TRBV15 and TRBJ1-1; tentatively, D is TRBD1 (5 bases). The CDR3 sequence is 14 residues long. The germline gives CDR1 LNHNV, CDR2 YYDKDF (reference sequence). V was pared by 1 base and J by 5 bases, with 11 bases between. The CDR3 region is CATSRGGVGTEAFF. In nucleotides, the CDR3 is TGTGCCACCAGCAGAGGAGGGGTAGGGACTGAAGCTTTCTTT.

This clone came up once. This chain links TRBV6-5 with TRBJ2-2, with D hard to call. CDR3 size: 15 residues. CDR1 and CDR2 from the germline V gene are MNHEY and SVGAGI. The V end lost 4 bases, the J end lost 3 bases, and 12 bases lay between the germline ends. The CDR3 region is CASSLLSTYTGELFF. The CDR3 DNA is TGTGCCAGCAGTTTACTCAGCACTTACACCGGGGAGCTGTTTTTT.

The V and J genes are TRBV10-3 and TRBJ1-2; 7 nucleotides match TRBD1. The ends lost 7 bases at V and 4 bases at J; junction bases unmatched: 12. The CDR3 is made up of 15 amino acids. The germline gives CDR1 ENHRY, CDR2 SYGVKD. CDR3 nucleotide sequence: TGTGCCATCACCTCACTTCCGACAGGGATCTATGGCTACACCTTC. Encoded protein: CAITSLPTGIYGYTF.

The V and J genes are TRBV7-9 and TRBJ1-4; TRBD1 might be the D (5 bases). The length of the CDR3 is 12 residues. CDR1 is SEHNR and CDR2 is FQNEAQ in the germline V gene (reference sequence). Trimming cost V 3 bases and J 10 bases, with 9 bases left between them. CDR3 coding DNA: TGTGCCAGCAGCTTGGAGGGGAGAAAACTGTTTTTT. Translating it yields CASSLEGRKLFF.

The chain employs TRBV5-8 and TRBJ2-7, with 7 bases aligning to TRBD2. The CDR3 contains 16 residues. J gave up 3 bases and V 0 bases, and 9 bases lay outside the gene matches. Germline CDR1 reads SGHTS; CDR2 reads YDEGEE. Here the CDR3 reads CASSLDRASGVYEQYF. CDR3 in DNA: TGTGCCAGCAGCTTGGATCGGGCTAGCGGCGTCTACGAGCAGTACTTC.

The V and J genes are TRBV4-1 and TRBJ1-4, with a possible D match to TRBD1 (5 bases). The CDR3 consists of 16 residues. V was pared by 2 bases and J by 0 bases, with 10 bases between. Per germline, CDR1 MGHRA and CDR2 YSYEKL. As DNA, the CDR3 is TGCGCCAGCAGCCAATTAACGACAGCAACTAATGAAAAACTGTTTTTT. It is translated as CASSQLTTATNEKLFF.

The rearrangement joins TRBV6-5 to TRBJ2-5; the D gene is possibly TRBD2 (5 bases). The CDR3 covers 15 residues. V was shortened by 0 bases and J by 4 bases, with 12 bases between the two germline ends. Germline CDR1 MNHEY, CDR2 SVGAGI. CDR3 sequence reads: CASSYSDSRGETQYF. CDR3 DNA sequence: TGTGCCAGCAGTTACTCGGACTCGCGAGGAGAGACCCAGTACTTC.

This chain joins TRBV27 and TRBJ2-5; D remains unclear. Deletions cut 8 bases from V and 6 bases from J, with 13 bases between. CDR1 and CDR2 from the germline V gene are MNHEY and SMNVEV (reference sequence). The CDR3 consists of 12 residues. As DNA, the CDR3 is TGTGCCAGCTCCTTCGACGGAAAGACCCAGTACTTC. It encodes CASSFDGKTQYF.

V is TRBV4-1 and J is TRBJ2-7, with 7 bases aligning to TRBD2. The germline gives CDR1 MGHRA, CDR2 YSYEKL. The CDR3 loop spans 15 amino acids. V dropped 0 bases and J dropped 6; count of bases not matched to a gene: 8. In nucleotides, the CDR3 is TGCGCCAGCAGCCAAGAGAGAGCGGGAAATTCCGAGCAGTACTTC. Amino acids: CASSQERAGNSEQYF.

The CDR3 bases are TGCGCCAGCAGCCAGAGCCTAGTCGCCTATACGCAGTATTTT. The encoded protein is CASSQSLVAYTQYF. The chain uses TRBV4-1 and TRBJ2-3, with D hard to call. Germline lookup yields CDR1 MGHRA and CDR2 YSYEKL. CDR3 size: 14 residues. The V end was cut by 3 bases, the J end by 7 bases, with 14 bases between.

The CDR3 spells CASSPEWGRVADTQYF. The CDR3 DNA sequence: TGCGCCAGCAGCCCAGAGTGGGGGAGGGTGGCAGATACGCAGTATTTT. This chain links TRBV4-1 with TRBJ2-3; 7 nucleotides line up with TRBD2. Germline loops: CDR1 MGHRA, CDR2 YSYEKL. The J segment lost 4 bases and the V segment lost 4 bases, leaving 11 bases of the junction unmatched. The CDR3 totals 16 residues.

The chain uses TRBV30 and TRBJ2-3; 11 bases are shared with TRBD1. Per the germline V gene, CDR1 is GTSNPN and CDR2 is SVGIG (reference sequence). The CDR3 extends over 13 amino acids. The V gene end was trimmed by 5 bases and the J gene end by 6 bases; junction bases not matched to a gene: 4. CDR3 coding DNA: TGTGCCTGGGGACAGGGGGCTGGCGATACGCAGTATTTT. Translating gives CAWGQGAGDTQYF.

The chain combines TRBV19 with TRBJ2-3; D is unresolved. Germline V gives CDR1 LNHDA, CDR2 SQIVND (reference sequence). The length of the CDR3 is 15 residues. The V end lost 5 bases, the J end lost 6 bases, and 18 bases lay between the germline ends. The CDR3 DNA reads TGTGCCAGTAGTCCCGGCGGATGGAGTGGCGATACGCAGTATTTT. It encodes CASSPGGWSGDTQYF.

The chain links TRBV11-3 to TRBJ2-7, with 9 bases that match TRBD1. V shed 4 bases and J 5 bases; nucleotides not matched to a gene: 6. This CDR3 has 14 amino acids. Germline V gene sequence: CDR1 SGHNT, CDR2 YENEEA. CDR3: CASSSQGAHHEQYF. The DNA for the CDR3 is TGTGCCAGCAGCTCACAGGGGGCCCACCACGAGCAGTACTTC.

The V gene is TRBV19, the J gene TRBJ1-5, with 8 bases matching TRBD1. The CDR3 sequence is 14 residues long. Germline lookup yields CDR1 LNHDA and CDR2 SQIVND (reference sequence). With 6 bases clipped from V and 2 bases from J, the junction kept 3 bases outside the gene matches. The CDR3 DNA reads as TGTGCCAGTAGATTGGACAGGGGCAATCAGCCCCAGCATTTT. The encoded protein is CASRLDRGNQPQHF. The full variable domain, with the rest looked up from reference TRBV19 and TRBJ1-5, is DGGITQSPKYLFRKEGQNVTLSCEQNLNHDAMYWYRQDPGQGLRLIYYSQIVNDFQKGDIAEGYSVSREKKESFPLTVTSAQKNPTAFYLCASRLDRGNQPQHFGDGTRLSIL.

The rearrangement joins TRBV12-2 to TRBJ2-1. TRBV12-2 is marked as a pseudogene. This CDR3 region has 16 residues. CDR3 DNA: TGTGCAAGTCGCTTAGTAGGCCTGCCGTCCTGGCATGAGCAGTTCTTC. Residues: CASRLVGLPSWHEQFF.

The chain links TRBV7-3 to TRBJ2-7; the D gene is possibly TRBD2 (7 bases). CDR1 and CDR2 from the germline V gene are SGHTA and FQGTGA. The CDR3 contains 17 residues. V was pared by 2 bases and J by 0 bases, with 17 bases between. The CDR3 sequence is CASSLRGGAVFSYEQYF. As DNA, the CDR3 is TGTGCCAGCAGCTTACGAGGGGGGGCCGTTTTCTCCTACGAGCAGTACTTC.

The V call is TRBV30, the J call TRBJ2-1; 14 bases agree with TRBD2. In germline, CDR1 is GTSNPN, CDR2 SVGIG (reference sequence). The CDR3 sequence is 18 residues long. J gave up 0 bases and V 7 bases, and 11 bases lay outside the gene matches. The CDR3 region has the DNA TGTGCCTTTAGAAGGGGACTAGCGGGAGAGATCTCCTACAATGAGCAGTTCTTC. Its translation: CAFRRGLAGEISYNEQFF. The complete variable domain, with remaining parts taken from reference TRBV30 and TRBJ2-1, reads SQTIHQWPATLVQPVGSPLSLECTVEGTSNPNLYWYRQAAGRGLQLLFYSVGIGQISSEVPQNLSASRPQDRQFILSSKKLLLSDSGFYLCAFRRGLAGEISYNEQFFGPGTRLTVL.

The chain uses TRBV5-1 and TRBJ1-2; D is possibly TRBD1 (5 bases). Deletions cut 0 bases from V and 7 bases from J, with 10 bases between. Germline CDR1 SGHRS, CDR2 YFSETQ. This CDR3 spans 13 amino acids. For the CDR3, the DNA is TGCGCCAGCAGCTTGGGAGGGGCGGTTGGCTACACCTTC. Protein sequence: CASSLGGAVGYTF.

CDR3 in amino acids: CASSLGLLPYEQYF. Written as DNA, the CDR3 is TGTGCCAGCAGCTTAGGGCTACTTCCCTACGAGCAGTACTTC. The chain links TRBV7-9 to TRBJ2-7; D ambiguous. The CDR3 has 14 amino acids. V was trimmed by 1 base and J by 2 bases, leaving 9 bases between them. CDR1 is SEHNR, CDR2 FQNEAQ, per germline (reference sequence).

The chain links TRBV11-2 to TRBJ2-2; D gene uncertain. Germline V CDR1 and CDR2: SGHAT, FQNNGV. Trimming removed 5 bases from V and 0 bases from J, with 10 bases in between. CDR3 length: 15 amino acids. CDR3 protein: CASSRRQSNTGELFF. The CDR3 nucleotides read TGTGCCAGCAGCAGACGCCAATCGAACACCGGGGAGCTGTTTTTT.